These 18 T cell receptor beta chains were sequenced from one sample in a study of shared clonotypes between healthy human individuals. Assay: immunoSEQ multiplex PCR; the TCRdb copy retains only in-frame clones and omits some. The sample shows about 2.1 million clones, 93% of them seen only once. CD45RO-negative CD8 cells positively selected for CCR7 made up the naive population, which excluded terminally differentiated effector memory CD45RA+ cells. Source material: naive CD8+ T cells from PBMCs. The receptors stem from a man between 18 and 35 years old in good health. Some clones in this sample may be carry-over from other donors' samples.

The chain carries TRBV28 and TRBJ1-5; D not certain. CDR3 length: 15 residues. CDR1 is MDHEN, CDR2 SYDVKM, per germline. The germline V and J ends were trimmed by 3 bases and 2 bases, with 11 bases remaining between them. CDR3 loop: CASSFVGNGNQPQHF. The CDR3 nucleotides are TGTGCCAGCAGTTTTGTCGGGAATGGCAATCAGCCCCAGCATTTT.

This clone showed up just once. The rearrangement joins TRBV27 to TRBJ2-7; D not certain. V was pared by 1 base and J by 0 bases, with 7 bases between. The CDR3 extends over 14 amino acids. Germline V gene data show CDR1 as MNHEY and CDR2 as SMNVEV (reference sequence). The CDR3 nucleotides read TGTGCCAGCAGTTTATTGGCCCACTCCTACGAGCAGTACTTC. Its protein product is CASSLLAHSYEQYF.

The chain links TRBV15 to TRBJ1-5, with D possibly TRBD1 on 6 matching bases. The V gene's germline CDR1 is LNHNV and CDR2 YYDKDF (reference sequence). V lost 0 bases and J 7 bases, leaving 10 bases between the germline ends. CDR3 length: 14 amino acids. CDR3: CATSRERRGQPQHF. The CDR3 bases are TGTGCCACCAGCAGAGAGAGAAGGGGGCAGCCCCAGCATTTT.

The chain couples TRBV27 to TRBJ2-1; D is ambiguous. Germline V gene data show CDR1 as MNHEY and CDR2 as SMNVEV (reference sequence). The CDR3 length is 13 residues. V was clipped by 2 bases and J by 5 bases, with 7 bases between them. CDR3 region: CASSLAPNNEQFF. The CDR3 coding sequence is TGTGCCAGCAGTTTAGCACCAAACAATGAGCAGTTCTTC.

The chain joins TRBV15 to TRBJ1-4; D unclear. Deletions cut 0 bases from V and 4 bases from J, with 9 bases between. From germline, CDR1 is LNHNV and CDR2 YYDKDF (reference sequence). This CDR3 is 15 amino acids long. The CDR3 nucleotides read TGTGCCACCAGCAGAGAGGAACGTTTTAATGAAAAACTGTTTTTT. Translation gives CATSREERFNEKLFF.

The V and J genes are TRBV4-3 and TRBJ2-3; TRBD1 might be the D (5 bases). Trimming shortened V by 0 bases and J by 4 bases, and 11 bases separated the two germline ends. CDR1 and CDR2 (germline): LGHNA, YSLEER. The CDR3 runs to 15 residues. The CDR3 spells CASSQDRIGADTQYF. CDR3 DNA sequence: TGCGCCAGCAGCCAAGATAGAATAGGGGCAGATACGCAGTATTTT.

The gene calls are TRBV10-3 and TRBJ1-5; no clear D. This CDR3 is 15 amino acids long. V was cut by 2 bases and J by 1 base, with 9 bases left in between. The germline V gene encodes CDR1 ENHRY and CDR2 SYGVKD. The CDR3 nucleotides read TGTGCCATCAGTGAGGGAGGCGAGAGCAATCAGCCCCAGCATTTT. Its protein product is CAISEGGESNQPQHF.

This chain joins TRBV9 and TRBJ1-3; a weak D match, TRBD1 (6 bases). Germline lookup yields CDR1 SGDLS and CDR2 YYNGEE. Trimming removed 4 bases from V and 4 bases from J, with 12 bases in between. This CDR3 comprises 14 residues. The CDR3 DNA is TGTGCCAGCAGCACCCGGACAGCCGGAAACACCATATATTTT. This encodes CASSTRTAGNTIYF.

The V gene is TRBV4-3, the J gene TRBJ2-4; D possibly corresponds to TRBD1 (5 bases). Germline loops: CDR1 LGHNA, CDR2 YSLEER. The CDR3 length is 18 residues. Trimming took off 0 bases at V and 1 base at J, with 16 bases between the two ends. The DNA for the CDR3 is TGCGCCAGCAGCCAAGATCGGTCAGGGCTGGGGGCCAAAAACATTCAGTACTTC. Protein: CASSQDRSGLGAKNIQYF.

The chain carries TRBV7-8 and TRBJ2-1, with D perhaps given as TRBD1 or TRBD2 (6 bases each). Per germline, CDR1 SGHVS and CDR2 FQNEAQ. Trimming cost V 1 base and J 7 bases, with 14 bases left between them. This CDR3 is 15 amino acids long. The CDR3 reads CASSLGWGAGNEQFF. The CDR3 coding sequence is TGTGCCAGCAGCTTAGGATGGGGGGCGGGGAATGAGCAGTTCTTC.

The chain employs TRBV11-2 and TRBJ2-1; TRBD2 aligns across 9 bases. The CDR3 length is 15 residues. The germline V gene has CDR1 SGHAT and CDR2 FQNNGV. V lost 6 bases to trimming and J lost 5 bases; unmatched junction nucleotides: 8. DNA of the CDR3: TGTGCCAGCAGGCCCCTTGGCGGGAGGGACAATGAGCAGTTCTTC. This gives the protein CASRPLGGRDNEQFF.

This clone was picked up one time. The J gene is TRBJ2-7, the V gene TRBV6-1; 7 nucleotides line up with TRBD1. Germline values: CDR1 MNHNS, CDR2 SASEGT. The CDR3 contains 17 residues. Germline trimming cut 0 bases from V and 4 bases from J; bases unmatched to any gene: 12. The CDR3 region has the DNA TGTGCCAGCAGTGAAGCGAGGGGGCGTTTAGTTGGGTACGAGCAGTACTTC. It encodes CASSEARGRLVGYEQYF.

This CDR3 reads CASTLAQGGETQYF. The DNA for the CDR3 is TGTGCCAGCACCCTCGCACAGGGTGGTGAGACCCAGTACTTC. The rearrangement uses TRBV7-9 and TRBJ2-5; perhaps TRBD1 as D (6 bases). Between the trimmed V and J ends, which lost 7 bases and 5 bases, there was a span of 17 bases. The germline V gene has CDR1 SEHNR and CDR2 FQNEAQ (reference sequence). The CDR3 spans 14 residues.

CDR3 loop: CSVLRQGALPPIGYTF. CDR3 sequence (DNA): TGCAGCGTCCTAAGACAGGGGGCTTTACCTCCTATTGGCTACACCTTC. This chain connects TRBV29-1 to TRBJ1-2; 10 bases match TRBD1. The CDR3 contains 16 residues. Losses at the gene ends were 6 bases for V and 7 bases for J; bases not matched to a gene: 17. Germline values: CDR1 SQVTM, CDR2 ANQGSEA.

The chain uses TRBV6-1 and TRBJ1-5, with a possible D match to TRBD1 (5 bases). CDR1 is MNHNS and CDR2 is SASEGT in the germline V gene. Trimming shortened V by 4 bases and J by 3 bases, and 13 bases separated the two germline ends. The CDR3 consists of 15 residues. Here the CDR3 DNA reads TGTGCCAGCAGTGCCCCTGTGGGGCACAATCAGCCCCAGCATTTT. Encoded protein: CASSAPVGHNQPQHF.

The V gene is TRBV14, the J gene TRBJ2-1; a possible D gene is TRBD2 (5 bases). The germline gives CDR1 SGHDN, CDR2 FVKESK. This CDR3 contains 14 residues. V lost 3 bases and J 3 bases, leaving 9 bases between the germline ends. The CDR3 nucleotides read TGTGCCAGCAGCCAGAAAGGACTCTACAATGAGCAGTTCTTC. Its protein product is CASSQKGLYNEQFF.

This chain joins TRBV10-3 and TRBJ2-3, with D possibly matching TRBD1 (5 bases). The V end lost 4 bases, the J end lost 11 bases, and 16 bases lay between the germline ends. This CDR3 region has 13 residues. CDR1 ENHRY and CDR2 SYGVKD come from the germline V gene. CDR3 DNA sequence: TGTGCCATCAGTGTATACTCCAGGGAAGGGCAGTATTTT. This encodes CAISVYSREGQYF.

The rearrangement links TRBV2 to TRBJ2-3, with D possibly matching TRBD1 (6 bases). CDR3 size: 15 residues. The germline V and J ends were trimmed by 6 bases and 2 bases, with 15 bases remaining between them. From germline, CDR1 is SNHLY and CDR2 FYNNEI. The CDR3 spells CASSARTESTDTQYF. DNA for the CDR3: TGTGCCAGCAGCGCCCGGACAGAATCCACAGATACGCAGTATTTT. Together with reference TRBV2 and TRBJ2-3, the CDR3 gives the full variable domain: EPEVTQTPSHQVTQMGQEVILRCVPISNHLYFYWYRQILGQKVEFLVSFYNNEISEKSEIFDDQFSVERPDGSNFTLKIRSTKLEDSAMYFCASSARTESTDTQYFGPGTRLTVL.